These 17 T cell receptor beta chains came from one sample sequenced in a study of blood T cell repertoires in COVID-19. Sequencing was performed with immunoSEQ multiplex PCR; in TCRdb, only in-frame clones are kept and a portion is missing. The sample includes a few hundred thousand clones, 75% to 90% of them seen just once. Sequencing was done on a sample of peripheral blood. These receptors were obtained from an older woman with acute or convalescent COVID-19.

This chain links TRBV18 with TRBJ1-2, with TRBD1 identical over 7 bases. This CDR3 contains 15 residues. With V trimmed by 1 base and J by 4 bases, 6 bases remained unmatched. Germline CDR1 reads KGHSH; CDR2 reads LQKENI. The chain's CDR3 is CASSPLQGTLYGYTF. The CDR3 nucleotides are TGTGCCAGCTCACCACTACAGGGGACCCTCTATGGCTACACCTTC.

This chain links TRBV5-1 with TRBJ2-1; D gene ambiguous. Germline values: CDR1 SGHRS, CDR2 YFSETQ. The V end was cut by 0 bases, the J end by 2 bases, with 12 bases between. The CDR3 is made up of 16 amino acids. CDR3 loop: CASSLDRLPPYNEQFF. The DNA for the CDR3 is TGCGCCAGCAGCTTGGATCGACTTCCTCCCTACAATGAGCAGTTCTTC.

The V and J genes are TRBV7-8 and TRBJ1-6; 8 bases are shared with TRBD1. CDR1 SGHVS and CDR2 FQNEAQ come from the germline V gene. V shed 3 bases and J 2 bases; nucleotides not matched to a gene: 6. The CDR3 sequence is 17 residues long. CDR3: CASSFRTGQTYNSPLHF. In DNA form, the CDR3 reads TGTGCCAGCAGCTTTAGGACAGGGCAAACCTATAATTCACCCCTCCACTTT.

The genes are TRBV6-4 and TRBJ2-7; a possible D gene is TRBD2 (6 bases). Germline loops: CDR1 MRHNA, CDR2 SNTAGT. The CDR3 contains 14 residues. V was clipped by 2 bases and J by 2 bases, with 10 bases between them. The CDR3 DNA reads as TGTGCCAGCAGTGACGTGGGGGGACCCTACGAGCAGTACTTC. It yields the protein CASSDVGGPYEQYF.

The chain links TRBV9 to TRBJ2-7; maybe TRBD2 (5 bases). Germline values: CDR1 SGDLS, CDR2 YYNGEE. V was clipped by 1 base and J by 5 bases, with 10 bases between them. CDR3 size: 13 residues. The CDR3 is CASSVLPSNEQYF. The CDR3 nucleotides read TGTGCCAGCAGCGTATTGCCTAGCAACGAGCAGTACTTC.

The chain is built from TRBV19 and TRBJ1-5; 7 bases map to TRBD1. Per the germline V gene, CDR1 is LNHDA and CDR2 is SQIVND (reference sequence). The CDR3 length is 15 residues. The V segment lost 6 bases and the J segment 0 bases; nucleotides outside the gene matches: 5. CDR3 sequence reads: CASSDGTASNQPQHF. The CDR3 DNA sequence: TGTGCCAGTAGCGATGGGACAGCTAGCAATCAGCCCCAGCATTTT.

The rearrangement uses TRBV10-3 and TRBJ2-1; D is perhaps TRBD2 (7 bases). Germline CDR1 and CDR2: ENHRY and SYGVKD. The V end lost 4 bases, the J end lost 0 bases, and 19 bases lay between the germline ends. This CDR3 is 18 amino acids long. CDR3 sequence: CAISGHEAGASSYNEQFF. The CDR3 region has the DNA TGTGCCATCAGTGGTCATGAGGCGGGGGCGAGCTCCTACAATGAGCAGTTCTTC.

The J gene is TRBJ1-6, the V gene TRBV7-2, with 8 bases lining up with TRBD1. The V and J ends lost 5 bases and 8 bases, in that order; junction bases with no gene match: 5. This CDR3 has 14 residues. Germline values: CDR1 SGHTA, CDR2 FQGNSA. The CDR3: CASSVQGGYSPLHF. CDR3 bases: TGTGCCAGCAGCGTACAGGGGGGATATTCACCCCTCCACTTT.

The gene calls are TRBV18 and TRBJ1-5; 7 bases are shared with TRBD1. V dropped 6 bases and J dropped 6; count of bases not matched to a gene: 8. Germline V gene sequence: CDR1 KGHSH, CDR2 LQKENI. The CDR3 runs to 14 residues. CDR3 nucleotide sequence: TGTGCCAGCTCGGAGGGGGCGCAAGTTCAGCCCCAGCATTTT. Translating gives CASSEGAQVQPQHF.

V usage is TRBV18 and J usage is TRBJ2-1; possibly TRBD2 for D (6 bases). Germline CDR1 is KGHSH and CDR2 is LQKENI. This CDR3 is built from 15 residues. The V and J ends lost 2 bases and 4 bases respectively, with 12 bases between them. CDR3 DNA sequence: TGTGCCAGCTCACCATGGGGCGCGGGATACAATGAGCAGTTCTTC. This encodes CASSPWGAGYNEQFF.

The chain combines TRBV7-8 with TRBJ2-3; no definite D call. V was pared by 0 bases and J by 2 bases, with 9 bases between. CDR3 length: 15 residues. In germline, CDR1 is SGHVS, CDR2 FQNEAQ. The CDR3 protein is CASSLAGKNTDTQYF. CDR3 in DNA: TGTGCCAGCAGCTTAGCGGGCAAGAACACAGATACGCAGTATTTT.

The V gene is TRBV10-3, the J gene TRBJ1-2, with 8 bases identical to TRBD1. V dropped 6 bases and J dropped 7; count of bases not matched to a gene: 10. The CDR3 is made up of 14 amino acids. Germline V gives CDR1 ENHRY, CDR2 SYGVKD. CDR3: CAISTGQGASGYTF. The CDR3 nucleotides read TGTGCCATCAGCACCGGACAGGGAGCGAGTGGCTACACCTTC.

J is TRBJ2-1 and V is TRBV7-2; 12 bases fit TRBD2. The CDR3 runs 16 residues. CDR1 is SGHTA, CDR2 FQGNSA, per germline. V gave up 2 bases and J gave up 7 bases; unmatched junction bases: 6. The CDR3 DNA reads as TGTGCCAGCAGCTTAAAGACTAGCGGGAGTGGGAATGAGCAGTTCTTC. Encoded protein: CASSLKTSGSGNEQFF.

The CDR3 loop is CASFGRTGDTEAFF. DNA of the CDR3: TGTGCCAGCTTCGGCCGGACAGGTGACACTGAAGCTTTCTTT. The gene calls are TRBV28 and TRBJ1-1, with TRBD1 identical over 7 bases. CDR3 length: 14 amino acids. Germline V gene sequence: CDR1 MDHEN, CDR2 SYDVKM. J was trimmed by 3 bases and V by 8 bases; bases with no gene match: 9. Full variable domain (missing parts from reference TRBV28 and TRBJ1-1): DVKVTQSSRYLVKRTGEKVFLECVQDMDHENMFWYRQDPGLGLRLIYFSYDVKMKEKGDIPEGYSVSREKKERFSLILESASTNQTSMYLCASFGRTGDTEAFFGQGTRLTVV.

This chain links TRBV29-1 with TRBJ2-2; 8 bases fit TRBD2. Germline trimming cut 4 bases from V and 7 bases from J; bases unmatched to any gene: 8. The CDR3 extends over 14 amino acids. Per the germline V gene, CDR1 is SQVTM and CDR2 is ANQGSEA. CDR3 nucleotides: TGCAGCGTTGTCAGCGGGAGTGCCGGCGGGGAGCTGTTTTTT. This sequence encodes CSVVSGSAGGELFF.

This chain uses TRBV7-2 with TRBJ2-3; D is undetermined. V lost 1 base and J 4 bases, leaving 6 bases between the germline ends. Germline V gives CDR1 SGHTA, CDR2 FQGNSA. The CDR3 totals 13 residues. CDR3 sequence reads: CASSLGASDTQYF. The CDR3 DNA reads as TGTGCCAGCAGCTTAGGGGCTTCAGATACGCAGTATTTT.

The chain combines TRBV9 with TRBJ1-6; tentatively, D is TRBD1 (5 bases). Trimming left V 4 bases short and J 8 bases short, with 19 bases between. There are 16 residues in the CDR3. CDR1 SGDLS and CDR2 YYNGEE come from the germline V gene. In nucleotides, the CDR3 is TGTGCCAGCAGCCTAGCCCCCAGGGTGCCAGATTCACCCCTCCACTTT. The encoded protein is CASSLAPRVPDSPLHF.